These 25 T cell receptor delta chains originate from one sample sequenced in a study of Vδ1+ human thymocytes. The study, taken as a whole, reports: Thymic TRG and TRD repertoires appeared highly polyclonal, with Gaussian CDR3 length distributions.

Extracted RNA was reverse transcribed into cDNA. Multiplex PCR used pooled V-gene forward primers and a constant-region reverse primer to amplify CDR3s. TCRdb reran clone calling via CATT on the multiplex PCR reads. The sample includes about 54,000 delta-chain clones, 15% of them seen just once. No antigen has been assigned to these receptors. The sample taken for sequencing was Vdelta1+ gamma-delta thymocytes from the thymus. The subset here: FACS-sorted CD3+ TCRalphabeta- TCRVdelta1+ TCRVdelta2- thymocytes. The receptors were gathered from a boy under two years old who had congenital heart surgery.

The table lists this clone with a few counts. The V gene is TRDV1, the J gene TRDJ1, with D hard to call. Trimming pared 4 bases from V and 11 bases from J, leaving 23 bases between. The CDR3 is 15 residues long. Germline V gene data show CDR1 as TSWWSYY and CDR2 as QGS. The CDR3 DNA is TGTGCTCTTGGGGGTAACTTGGGCCCACTCTCGGGGCTCATCTTT. It specifies CALGGNLGPLSGLIF.

The chain carries TRDV1 and TRDJ1; 8 bases align to TRDD3. The CDR3 consists of 17 residues. V gave up 3 bases and J gave up 3 bases; unmatched junction bases: 12. The V gene's germline CDR1 is TSWWSYY and CDR2 QGS. The CDR3: CALGDPMARGYPDKLIF. CDR3 coding DNA: TGTGCTCTTGGGGATCCGATGGCCCGGGGATACCCCGATAAACTCATCTTT.

The genes are TRDV2 and TRDJ1; 8 bases align to TRDD3. V lost 0 bases and J lost 3; bases outside the gene matches: 14. This CDR3 comprises 18 residues. Per the germline V gene, CDR1 is GEAIGNYY and CDR2 is EKD. As DNA, the CDR3 is TGTGCCTGTGACACCGAGAGGAGGTGGGGGATGATCCCCGATAAACTCATCTTT. Encoded protein: CACDTERRWGMIPDKLIF.

A few counts support this clone. The chain employs TRDV1 and TRDJ2; D might be TRDD3 (5 bases). V lost 2 bases and J lost 1, with 17 bases in between. The CDR3 runs 18 residues. Germline CDR1 reads TSWWSYY; CDR2 reads QGS. The CDR3 sequence: CALGESRQLGNLTAQLFF. In nucleotides, the CDR3 is TGTGCTCTTGGGGAAAGCCGACAGCTGGGAAATTTGACAGCACAACTCTTCTTT.

In its sample, this clone was seen a few times. V is TRDV1 and J is TRDJ1; TRDD3 agrees at 12 bases. Germline-derived CDR1 and CDR2 are TSWWSYY and QGS. Trimming at V came to 2 bases and at J to 0 bases, leaving 10 bases not matched to a gene. This CDR3 is 19 amino acids long. The CDR3 bases are TGTGCTCTTGGGGAAGGAGCGTACTGGGGGATACCGTACACCGATAAACTCATCTTT. Translating gives CALGEGAYWGIPYTDKLIF.

J is TRDJ1 and V is TRDV2; the match to TRDD3 covers 8 bases. V lost 4 bases, J lost 0 bases, and 15 bases stayed unmatched. Germline CDR1 GEAIGNYY, CDR2 EKD. CDR3 size: 18 residues. For the CDR3, the DNA is TGTGCCTGTGATATCGTACTGGGGGCCAGAAAGTACACCGATAAACTCATCTTT. This gives the protein CACDIVLGARKYTDKLIF.

This clone was detected only a few times. The rearrangement links TRDV1 to TRDJ1; 11 nucleotides align to TRDD3. Germline loops: CDR1 TSWWSYY, CDR2 QGS. The CDR3 is 20 residues long. The V segment lost 2 bases and the J segment 0 bases; nucleotides outside the gene matches: 14. The CDR3 DNA reads as TGTGCTCTTGGGGAAAGCCTTCCTACTGGGGGATATGGGTACACCGATAAACTCATCTTT. Protein product: CALGESLPTGGYGYTDKLIF.

This clone was seen more than once but under ten times. The chain combines TRDV1 with TRDJ1; TRDD3 matches 10 bases. Germline V gene lookup returns CDR1 TSWWSYY and CDR2 QGS. This CDR3 is built from 21 residues. Unmatched junction bases numbered 21, after V lost 2 bases and J lost 3 bases. The CDR3 DNA is TGTGCTCTTGGGGAATTAGAGGCGCCCCGCTCTTGGGGGATACCGGCCGATAAACTCATCTTT. Translation gives CALGELEAPRSWGIPADKLIF.

The sample holds a few counts of this clone. This chain uses TRDV1 with TRDJ1; possible D gene TRDD3, 6 bases. The CDR3 is 21 residues long. The germline V gene encodes CDR1 TSWWSYY and CDR2 QGS. V lost 6 bases to trimming and J lost 1 base, with 33 bases between them. The CDR3 sequence: CALGTTSAVGGPRGSTDKLIF. The CDR3 DNA reads TGTGCTCTTGGCACTACCTCGGCTGTAGGGGGACCCCGGGGGTCCACCGATAAACTCATCTTT.

This clone has a handful of counts. This chain joins TRDV1 and TRDJ1; 13 positions match TRDD3. Germline trimming cut 0 bases from V and 3 bases from J; bases unmatched to any gene: 10. The CDR3 has 19 amino acids. Germline V lookup: CDR1 TSWWSYY, CDR2 QGS. The CDR3 loop is CALGELLLLGDTGADKLIF. CDR3 coding DNA: TGTGCTCTTGGGGAACTACTGTTACTGGGGGATACGGGGGCCGATAAACTCATCTTT.

V usage is TRDV2 and J usage is TRDJ1; D unclear. Germline assignment: CDR1 GEAIGNYY and CDR2 EKD. With 7 bases removed from V and 1 base from J, the gap between germline ends came to 9 bases. CDR3 length: 12 residues. CDR3 bases: TGTGCCTGCCTTGCCGGCACCGATAAACTCATCTTT. Encoded protein: CACLAGTDKLIF.

This rearrangement joins TRDV1 to TRDJ1; TRDD3 matches at 9 bases. The J segment lost 3 bases and the V segment lost 4 bases, leaving 18 bases of the junction unmatched. This CDR3 comprises 19 residues. Germline V gives CDR1 TSWWSYY, CDR2 QGS. This CDR3 is CALGGGPSYLGDTADKLIF. The CDR3 coding sequence is TGTGCTCTTGGGGGCGGCCCATCCTACCTTGGGGATACGGCCGATAAACTCATCTTT.

This clone was recorded a few times. The chain couples TRDV1 to TRDJ1; possible D gene TRDD3, 6 bases. The V and J ends lost 2 bases and 0 bases respectively, with 16 bases between them. The CDR3 has 17 residues. The germline gives CDR1 TSWWSYY, CDR2 QGS. The CDR3, as DNA: TGTGCTCTTGGGGAAAACGTCTGGGGACTGTACACCGATAAACTCATCTTT. Translating it yields CALGENVWGLYTDKLIF.

The gene calls are TRDV1 and TRDJ1, with unresolved D. From germline, CDR1 is TSWWSYY and CDR2 QGS. This CDR3 contains 20 residues. Trimming cost V 3 bases and J 3 bases, with 29 bases left between them. This chain's CDR3 is CALGDPLPCREGIRPDKLIF. CDR3 in DNA: TGTGCTCTTGGGGACCCTCTACCCTGTCGAGAGGGAATTCGTCCCGATAAACTCATCTTT.

V usage is TRDV1 and J usage is TRDJ1; no clear D gene. V lost 2 bases and J 6 bases, leaving 31 bases between the germline ends. The CDR3 is 20 residues long. Per germline, CDR1 TSWWSYY and CDR2 QGS. The CDR3 reads CALGEVSPRGSEGFGHKLIF. The CDR3 DNA is TGTGCTCTTGGGGAAGTATCCCCCCGAGGTTCAGAGGGGTTCGGCCATAAACTCATCTTT.

This clone counts as medium-sized. Other DNA sequences in the sample encode the same CDR3. This chain uses TRDV2 with TRDJ1; no clear D. Germline loops: CDR1 GEAIGNYY, CDR2 EKD. V lost 0 bases, J lost 0 bases, and 13 bases lay in between. This CDR3 spans 16 amino acids. CDR3 loop: CACDTGNRLYTDKLIF. CDR3 bases: TGTGCCTGTGACACCGGTAACCGGCTGTACACCGATAAACTCATCTTT.

This clone was picked up a small number of times. The chain couples TRDV1 to TRDJ1; D is possibly TRDD3 (6 bases). The V gene lost 2 bases and the J gene lost 1 base, with 32 bases spanning the gap. In germline, CDR1 is TSWWSYY, CDR2 QGS. This CDR3 has 22 amino acids. The CDR3 DNA sequence: TGTGCTCTTGGGGAATTTAATGGGTCCTCCCTTTGGTGGGGATGGGTCACCGATAAACTCATCTTT. Amino acids: CALGEFNGSSLWWGWVTDKLIF.

This clone has a handful of counts. A much larger clone lies one base from this, so it may be a read error. The chain carries TRDV2 and TRDJ1; D may be TRDD3 (6 bases). The CDR3 contains 12 residues. The germline V gene has CDR1 GEAIGNYY and CDR2 EKD. CDR3 DNA sequence: TGTGCCTGTGACGTACCTGGGGTTAAACTCACCTTT. Its protein product is CACDVPGVKLTF.

This clone was seen a few times. The V and J genes are TRDV1 and TRDJ1; D remains unclear. Germline V gene sequence: CDR1 TSWWSYY, CDR2 QGS. V lost 1 base and J 3 bases, leaving 9 bases between the germline ends. The CDR3 sequence is 14 residues long. CDR3 sequence reads: CALGEQRTADKLIF. The CDR3 DNA sequence: TGTGCTCTTGGGGAACAAAGAACGGCCGATAAACTCATCTTT.

The J gene is TRDJ2, the V gene TRDV1; D gene uncertain. Germline V gene lookup returns CDR1 TSWWSYY and CDR2 QGS. V lost 1 base and J lost 0, with 15 bases in between. The CDR3 consists of 18 residues. The CDR3 protein is CALGERRSSNPLTAQLFF. The CDR3, as DNA: TGTGCTCTTGGGGAACGGAGGTCCTCGAACCCTTTGACAGCACAACTCTTCTTT.

Worth noting for this clone: Other nucleotide sequences in the sample specify the same CDR3. The V and J genes are TRDV1 and TRDJ1; D might be TRDD3 (6 bases). V lost 6 bases, J lost 0 bases, and 26 bases lay in between. Looked up from germline, CDR1 is TSWWSYY and CDR2 is QGS. CDR3 length: 19 residues. The CDR3 coding sequence is TGTGCTCTTGGAGAATATTACGTCTGGGGCCCTCCGTACACCGATAAACTCATCTTT. Translating it yields CALGEYYVWGPPYTDKLIF.

This sequence joins TRDV1 and TRDJ1, with 9 bases identical to TRDD3. There are 17 residues in the CDR3. CDR1 and CDR2 from the germline V gene are TSWWSYY and QGS. J was trimmed by 7 bases and V by 0 bases; bases with no gene match: 12. The CDR3: CALGELCRRGIPGKLIF. The DNA for the CDR3 is TGTGCTCTTGGGGAACTGTGTCGTCGGGGGATACCGGGTAAACTCATCTTT.

This chain joins TRDV2 and TRDJ1; the D gene is possibly TRDD2 (7 bases). V was cut by 3 bases and J by 0 bases, with 25 bases left in between. CDR1 is GEAIGNYY and CDR2 is EKD in the germline V gene. The CDR3 runs to 19 residues. In DNA form, the CDR3 reads TGTGCCTGTGACTTCCTACGGGGGGACTTAAGGGTACACACCGATAAACTCATCTTT. Protein sequence: CACDFLRGDLRVHTDKLIF.

The chain recombines TRDV1 with TRDJ1, with D uncertain. V was trimmed by 9 bases and J by 0 bases, leaving 17 bases between them. The CDR3 covers 15 residues. Per germline, CDR1 TSWWSYY and CDR2 QGS. The CDR3 sequence is CALANPSHYTDKLIF. The DNA of the CDR3 is TGTGCTCTCGCCAATCCCTCCCATTACACCGATAAACTCATCTTT.

This clone was counted a few times. This chain joins TRDV1 and TRDJ1; the D gene is possibly TRDD3 (10 bases). The V gene's germline CDR1 is TSWWSYY and CDR2 QGS. The CDR3 contains 23 residues. V was trimmed by 0 bases and J by 2 bases, leaving 34 bases between them. CDR3 nucleotide sequence: TGTGCTCTTGGGGAACTAAGCCTTCCTACGGTGAATGGTTACTGGGGGATTACCGATAAACTCATCTTT. Encoded protein: CALGELSLPTVNGYWGITDKLIF.